The 17 T cell receptor beta chains presented below share a single source sample, sequenced in a study of cytomegalovirus exposure and HLA in healthy donors. 13 Jbeta primers and 60 Vbeta primers were used for the PCR. Clones were sequenced by immunoSEQ multiplex PCR, and TCRdb holds only the in-frame ones, with some missing. The sample records about 150,000 clones, roughly 79% being singletons. Input material: PBMCs. The receptors were sampled from a woman aged 40 to 55 in good health and CMV-seronegative.

This rearrangement joins TRBV4-1 to TRBJ1-1; D call uncertain. Trimming pared 0 bases from V and 3 bases from J, leaving 5 bases between. The CDR3 has 13 amino acids. CDR1 MGHRA and CDR2 YSYEKL come from the germline V gene. As DNA, the CDR3 is TGCGCCAGCAGCCAAGAGAGGGACACTGAAGCTTTCTTT. Translated: CASSQERDTEAFF.

The V gene is TRBV7-8, the J gene TRBJ1-5, with D tentatively TRBD1 (6 bases). V was pared by 2 bases and J by 5 bases, with 10 bases between. This CDR3 contains 14 residues. Germline CDR1 and CDR2: SGHVS and FQNEAQ. CDR3 coding DNA: TGTGCCAGCAGCTTAATAACAGGGTATCAGCCCCAGCATTTT. It specifies CASSLITGYQPQHF.

V gene TRBV4-3 combines with J gene TRBJ2-1, with a tentative D call TRBD2 (5 bases). The V and J ends lost 0 bases and 3 bases respectively, with 9 bases between them. Per germline, CDR1 LGHNA and CDR2 YSLEER. This CDR3 is 15 amino acids long. The CDR3 DNA is TGCGCCAGCAGCCAAGAGGGAGCCAGCTACAATGAGCAGTTCTTC. This encodes CASSQEGASYNEQFF.

The rearrangement joins TRBV11-2 to TRBJ2-5; 7 bases agree with TRBD1. This CDR3 is 16 amino acids long. Germline values: CDR1 SGHAT, CDR2 FQNNGV. Trimming took 0 bases from V and 1 from J; bases not matched to a gene: 5. CDR3 amino acids: CASSLDRAGGQETQYF. DNA of the CDR3: TGTGCCAGCAGCTTAGATCGGGCAGGGGGCCAAGAGACCCAGTACTTC.

V and J are TRBV28 and TRBJ2-2; 7 bases are a match to TRBD2. Germline loops: CDR1 MDHEN, CDR2 SYDVKM. The J segment lost 4 bases and the V segment lost 7 bases, leaving 9 bases of the junction unmatched. This CDR3 is built from 15 residues. The CDR3 nucleotides read TGTGCCAGCACCACCGGGGGGAGTGGCACCGGGGAGCTGTTTTTT. Protein product: CASTTGGSGTGELFF.

This chain uses TRBV4-2 with TRBJ1-2; 9 bases line up with TRBD1. Germline V gives CDR1 LGHNA, CDR2 YNFKEQ. The V segment lost 4 bases and the J segment 5 bases; nucleotides outside the gene matches: 14. The CDR3 is 17 amino acids. In nucleotides, the CDR3 is TGTGCCAGCAGCCCTGAAAGGTCGGGACAGGGTGAATATGGCTACACCTTC. It codes for CASSPERSGQGEYGYTF.

The chain links TRBV19 to TRBJ1-2; TRBD1 is a possible D gene (5 bases). The V end lost 8 bases, the J end lost 6 bases, and 28 bases lay between the germline ends. Germline assignment: CDR1 LNHDA and CDR2 SQIVND (reference sequence). The CDR3 covers 17 residues. CDR3 sequence (DNA): TGTGCCAGTCTACCTTGGATGGGGCGTCCCCCAAAGGATGGCTACACCTTC. This encodes CASLPWMGRPPKDGYTF.

This rearrangement joins TRBV6-6 to TRBJ1-6; D possibly corresponds to TRBD1 (6 bases). This CDR3 has 13 amino acids. V was trimmed by 8 bases and J by 7 bases, leaving 12 bases between them. Germline V CDR1 and CDR2: MNHNY, SVGAGI (reference sequence). CDR3 residues: CASHRTENSPLHF. The CDR3 DNA follows: TGTGCCAGCCACCGGACAGAAAATTCACCCCTCCACTTT.

The rearrangement joins TRBV10-3 to TRBJ2-5; 7 bases agree with TRBD1. The CDR3 sequence is 13 residues long. CDR1 is ENHRY, CDR2 SYGVKD, per germline. With V trimmed by 5 bases and J by 4 bases, 4 bases remained unmatched. The DNA for the CDR3 is TGTGCCATCAGTATAGCAGGGGGAGAGACCCAGTACTTC. It translates to CAISIAGGETQYF.

CDR3 protein: CASSAPAGGKNTEAFF. The CDR3 nucleotides are TGTGCCAGCAGCGCACCTGCGGGGGGCAAGAACACTGAAGCTTTCTTT. The rearrangement links TRBV5-4 to TRBJ1-1; tentative D call: TRBD1 (6 bases). Germline CDR1 and CDR2: SGHNT and YYREEE (reference sequence). The V end lost 4 bases, the J end lost 1 base, and 17 bases lay between the germline ends. The CDR3 totals 16 residues.

The V call is TRBV10-1, the J call TRBJ1-1; D perhaps matches TRBD1 (5 bases). The CDR3 covers 18 residues. Between the trimmed V and J ends, which lost 2 bases and 1 base, there was a span of 20 bases. The germline V gene has CDR1 WNHNN and CDR2 SYGVQD (reference sequence). The chain's CDR3 is CASSENRLDNSANTEAFF. CDR3 DNA sequence: TGCGCCAGCAGTGAGAACCGACTGGACAACTCCGCGAACACTGAAGCTTTCTTT.

This chain connects TRBV5-6 to TRBJ2-5, with D possibly being TRBD2 (6 bases). V was clipped by 2 bases and J by 1 base, with 12 bases between them. The germline CDR1 and CDR2 sequences are SGHDT and YYEEEE. The CDR3 has 15 amino acids. CDR3 in amino acids: CASSLPGGIQETQYF. Here the CDR3 DNA reads TGTGCCAGCAGCTTACCCGGAGGGATCCAAGAGACCCAGTACTTC.

J is TRBJ2-5 and V is TRBV5-1; possible D gene TRBD1, 6 bases. CDR3 length equals 15 residues. Germline V gene lookup returns CDR1 SGHRS and CDR2 YFSETQ. V lost 1 base to trimming and J lost 5 bases, with 15 bases between them. CDR3 loop: CASSLQGIRLETQYF. CDR3 DNA: TGCGCCAGCAGCTTGCAGGGGATAAGGCTGGAGACCCAGTACTTC. The full variable domain, rest sourced from reference TRBV5-1 and TRBJ2-5, is KAGVTQTPRYLIKTRGQQVTLSCSPISGHRSVSWYQQTPGQGLQFLFEYFSETQRNKGNFPGRFSGRQFSNSRSEMNVSTLELGDSALYLCASSLQGIRLETQYFGPGTRLLVL.

This clone was detected once. V usage is TRBV5-4 and J usage is TRBJ2-5, with 12 bases fitting TRBD1. Germline V gene data show CDR1 as SGHNT and CDR2 as YYREEE (reference sequence). The V and J ends lost 4 bases and 4 bases, in that order; junction bases with no gene match: 5. This CDR3 region has 15 residues. The CDR3 sequence: CASSQGQGAGETQYF. As DNA, the CDR3 is TGTGCCAGCAGCCAGGGACAGGGGGCGGGAGAGACCCAGTACTTC.

This clone has more than one count but fewer than ten. The chain carries TRBV20-1 and TRBJ2-7, with D hard to call. The CDR3 runs to 11 residues. V was cut by 6 bases and J by 1 base, with 7 bases left in between. Germline V lookup: CDR1 DFQATT, CDR2 SNEGSKA (reference sequence). CDR3 DNA sequence: TGCAGTGCACTAAAATCCTACGAGCAGTACTTC. It codes for CSALKSYEQYF.

In its sample, this clone was seen a few times. The chain combines TRBV28 with TRBJ1-5; D gene ambiguous. Trimming took off 6 bases at V and 9 bases at J, with 12 bases between the two ends. CDR1 is MDHEN, CDR2 SYDVKM, per germline. This CDR3 comprises 12 residues. CDR3 residues: CASSRNGRPQHF. For the CDR3, the DNA is TGTGCCAGCAGCCGTAATGGCCGGCCCCAGCATTTT.

The genes are TRBV30 and TRBJ1-6; the D is unclear. V was clipped by 0 bases and J by 4 bases, with 13 bases between them. The CDR3 is 16 amino acids. CDR1 is GTSNPN and CDR2 is SVGIG in the germline V gene (reference sequence). The CDR3 is CAWSVGQYFYNSPLHF. Written as DNA, the CDR3 is TGTGCCTGGAGTGTTGGGCAGTATTTTTATAATTCACCCCTCCACTTT.